What follows are 14 T cell receptor beta chains derived from one specimen sequenced in a study of blood T cell repertoires in COVID-19. Assay used: immunoSEQ multiplex PCR; TCRdb lists only in-frame clones, some missing. The table has a few hundred thousand clones, just over 85% seen once. What was sequenced was peripheral blood. The receptors derive from a woman in her thirties with active or convalescent COVID-19.

In nucleotides, the CDR3 is TGCGCCAGCAGCCACCCAGGGACAGGGGAAACTGAAGCTTTCTTT. It yields the protein CASSHPGTGETEAFF. The V call is TRBV4-1, the J call TRBJ1-1, with TRBD1 identical over 10 bases. With 3 bases clipped from V and 5 bases from J, the junction kept 6 bases outside the gene matches. Germline assignment: CDR1 MGHRA and CDR2 YSYEKL. The CDR3 length is 15 residues.

The V gene is TRBV7-9, the J gene TRBJ2-3; 9 positions agree with TRBD2. Germline CDR1 reads SEHNR; CDR2 reads FQNEAQ (reference sequence). CDR3 length: 18 amino acids. V lost 5 bases, J lost 2 bases, and 14 bases stayed unmatched. CDR3 sequence (DNA): TGTGCCAGCAGCAGCGGGGGTACTAGCGGGCCTTACACAGATACGCAGTATTTT. Its protein product is CASSSGGTSGPYTDTQYF.

Comments on this clone: Additional DNA sequences in this sample encode the identical CDR3. V is TRBV6-5 and J is TRBJ1-5, with 10 nucleotides matching TRBD1. V lost 0 bases, J lost 5 bases, and 1 base stayed unmatched. The germline V gene has CDR1 MNHEY and CDR2 SVGAGI. The CDR3 sequence is 15 residues long. CDR3 protein: CASSYSGTGDQPQHF. The CDR3 nucleotides read TGTGCCAGCAGTTACTCCGGGACAGGGGATCAGCCCCAGCATTTT.

This clone appeared once. Other nucleotide sequences from this sample produce the same CDR3. This chain uses TRBV19 with TRBJ1-2; 11 bases map to TRBD1. The CDR3 has 12 residues. Looked up from germline, CDR1 is LNHDA and CDR2 is SQIVND (reference sequence). J was trimmed by 8 bases and V by 6 bases; bases with no gene match: 2. The chain's CDR3 is CASRGQGGGYTF. The CDR3 DNA is TGTGCCAGTAGGGGACAGGGGGGAGGCTACACCTTC.

The rearrangement joins TRBV14 to TRBJ2-7, with D possibly matching TRBD2 (6 bases). Germline CDR1 SGHDN, CDR2 FVKESK. V lost 0 bases to trimming and J lost 2 bases, with 8 bases between them. CDR3 length: 14 amino acids. Here the CDR3 DNA reads TGTGCCAGCAGCCAAGATTCTAGCGCCTACGAGCAGTACTTC. Its translation: CASSQDSSAYEQYF.

This chain connects TRBV9 to TRBJ2-1, with 7 bases matching TRBD1. V gave up 4 bases and J gave up 1 base; unmatched junction bases: 5. CDR3 length equals 15 residues. Germline V CDR1 and CDR2: SGDLS, YYNGEE. DNA for the CDR3: TGTGCCAGCAGCCAAACACAGGGGTCCTACAATGAGCAGTTCTTC. It specifies CASSQTQGSYNEQFF.

This chain links TRBV7-2 with TRBJ2-5; possible D gene TRBD2, 5 bases. V lost 5 bases to trimming and J lost 5 bases, with 18 bases between them. CDR3 size: 15 residues. Germline CDR1 is SGHTA and CDR2 is FQGNSA. CDR3 sequence reads: CASSPTRSSGETQYF. For the CDR3, the DNA is TGTGCCAGCAGCCCCACCCGATCCTCGGGGGAGACCCAGTACTTC.

The rearrangement joins TRBV3-1 (or the pseudogene TRBV3-2) to TRBJ2-5; D perhaps matches TRBD2 (5 bases). There are 15 residues in the CDR3. Germline V lookup: CDR1 LGHDT, CDR2 YNNKEL (reference sequence). Between the trimmed V and J ends, which lost 2 bases and 5 bases, there was a span of 15 bases. The CDR3 loop reads CASSQRAGLQETQYF. The CDR3 DNA sequence: TGTGCCAGCAGCCAACGGGCGGGCCTACAGGAGACCCAGTACTTC.

The chain joins TRBV7-8 to TRBJ2-3; no definite D call. Trimming removed 11 bases at V and 1 base at J, with 16 bases between. Germline CDR1 and CDR2: SGHVS and FQNEAQ. The CDR3 length is 14 residues. The CDR3 spells CASKGAVRTDTQYF. The CDR3 region has the DNA TGTGCCTCTAAAGGTGCGGTCCGCACAGATACGCAGTATTTT.

Notes on this clone: Other DNA sequences in the same sample also yield this CDR3. CDR3 DNA sequence: TGTGCCAGCAGCTTAGACAGGAACACTGAAGCTTTCTTT. Protein: CASSLDRNTEAFF. J is TRBJ1-1 and V is TRBV7-3, with D perhaps TRBD1 (5 bases). CDR1 is SGHTA and CDR2 is FQGTGA in the germline V gene. The CDR3 contains 13 residues. V lost 2 bases and J 1 base, leaving 5 bases between the germline ends. Complete variable domain (other parts from reference TRBV7-3 and TRBJ1-1): GAGVSQTPSNKVTEKGKYVELRCDPISGHTALYWYRQSLGQGPEFLIYFQGTGAADDSGLPNDRFFAVRPEGSVSTLKIQRTERGDSAVYLCASSLDRNTEAFFGQGTRLTVV.

CDR3 region: CASSLAGGGAIEQFF. In DNA, the CDR3 is TGTGCCAGCAGCTTAGCTGGCGGGGGGGCCATTGAGCAGTTCTTC. The chain employs TRBV7-8 and TRBJ2-1; 9 bases map to TRBD2. Germline CDR1 reads SGHVS; CDR2 reads FQNEAQ. The length of the CDR3 is 15 residues. The V and J ends lost 0 bases and 9 bases, in that order; junction bases with no gene match: 6.

The chain links TRBV5-4 to TRBJ1-2; 8 bases align to TRBD1. The CDR3 totals 15 residues. In germline, CDR1 is SGHNT, CDR2 YYREEE (reference sequence). Germline trimming cut 4 bases from V and 3 bases from J; bases unmatched to any gene: 8. CDR3 protein: CASSPDREWDYGYTF. In DNA, the CDR3 is TGTGCCAGCAGCCCGGACAGGGAATGGGACTATGGCTACACCTTC.

The rearrangement links TRBV27 to TRBJ1-2; the match to TRBD1 covers 7 bases. The CDR3 runs 14 residues. From germline, CDR1 is MNHEY and CDR2 SMNVEV (reference sequence). Trimming removed 8 bases from V and 6 bases from J; junction bases left unmatched: 12. The CDR3 sequence is CASRSTGDIDGYTF. CDR3 nucleotide sequence: TGTGCCAGCCGAAGTACAGGGGATATCGATGGCTACACCTTC.

The V call is TRBV10-3, the J call TRBJ2-1; 12 positions agree with TRBD2. V lost 4 bases to trimming and J lost 9 bases; unmatched junction nucleotides: 4. The germline V gene encodes CDR1 ENHRY and CDR2 SYGVKD. This CDR3 spans 14 amino acids. The CDR3 reads CAISALAGGGEQFF. CDR3 nucleotide sequence: TGTGCCATCAGTGCACTAGCGGGGGGAGGTGAGCAGTTCTTC.